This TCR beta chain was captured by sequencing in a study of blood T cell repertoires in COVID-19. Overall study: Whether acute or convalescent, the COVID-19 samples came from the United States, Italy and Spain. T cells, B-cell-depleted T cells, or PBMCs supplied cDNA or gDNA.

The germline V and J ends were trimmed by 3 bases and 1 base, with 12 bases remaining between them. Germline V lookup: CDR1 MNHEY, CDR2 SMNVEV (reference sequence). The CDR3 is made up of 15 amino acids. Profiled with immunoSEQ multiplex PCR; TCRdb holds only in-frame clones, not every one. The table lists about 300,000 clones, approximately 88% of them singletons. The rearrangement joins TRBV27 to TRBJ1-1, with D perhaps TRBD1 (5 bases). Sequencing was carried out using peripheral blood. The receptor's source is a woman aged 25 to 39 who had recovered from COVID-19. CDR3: CASSLGQGGNTEAFF. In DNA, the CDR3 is TGTGCCAGCAGTTTGGGGCAGGGAGGGAACACTGAAGCTTTCTTT.